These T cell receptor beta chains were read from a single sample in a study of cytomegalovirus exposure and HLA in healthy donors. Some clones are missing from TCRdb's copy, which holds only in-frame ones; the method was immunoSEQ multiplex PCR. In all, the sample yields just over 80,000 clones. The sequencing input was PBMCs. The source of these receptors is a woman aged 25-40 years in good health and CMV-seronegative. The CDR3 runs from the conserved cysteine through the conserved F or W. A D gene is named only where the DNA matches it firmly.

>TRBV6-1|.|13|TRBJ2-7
TGTGCCAGCAGTGCCGGGTACTATTACGAGCAGTACTTC
CASSAGYYYEQYF
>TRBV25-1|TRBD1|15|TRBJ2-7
TGTGCCAGCAGTGGCCCCCGGGACAGGGGCTACGAGCAGTACTTC
CASSGPRDRGYEQYF
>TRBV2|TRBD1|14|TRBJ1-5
TGTGCCAGCAGTGAAGACAGGGGCGGGCAGCCCCAGCATTTT
CASSEDRGGQPQHF
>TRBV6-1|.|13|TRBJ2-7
TGTGCCAGTGGGGCCCCTGGAGCCTACGAGCAGTACTTC
CASGAPGAYEQYF
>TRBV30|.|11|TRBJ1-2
TGTGCCTCTAACGAGGCGGGTGGCTACACCTTC
CASNEAGGYTF
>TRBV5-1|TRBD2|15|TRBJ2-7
TGCGCCAGCAGCGACCCACTAGCGGGAGAGTACGAGCAGTACTTC
CASSDPLAGEYEQYF
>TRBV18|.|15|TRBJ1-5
TGTGCCAGCTCACCACCGGGGGGGGAAAATCAGCCCCAGCATTTT
CASSPPGGENQPQHF
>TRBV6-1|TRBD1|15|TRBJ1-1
TGTGCCAGCAGTGTACGGACAGGGGCTAACACTGAAGCTTTCTTT
CASSVRTGANTEAFF
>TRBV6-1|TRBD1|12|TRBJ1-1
TGTGCCAGTAGACAGGGTAACACTGAAGCTTTCTTT
CASRQGNTEAFF
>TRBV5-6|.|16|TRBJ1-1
TGTGCCAGCAGCCGGGGGGGCGGAAGCATGAACACTGAAGCTTTCTTT
CASSRGGGSMNTEAFF
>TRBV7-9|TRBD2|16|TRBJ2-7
TGTGCCAGCAGCTTTGGGACTAGCGGGACCGACTACGAGCAGTACTTC
CASSFGTSGTDYEQYF